This T cell receptor (beta chain) was sequenced during a study of cytomegalovirus exposure and HLA in healthy donors. Notes on the study in general: TCR association rates varied by HLA locus in a later analysis, with DRB1 highest and HLA-C lowest.

The PCR ran on 60 Vbeta and 13 Jbeta primers. The method was immunoSEQ multiplex PCR; TCRdb's version includes in-frame clones alone and lacks a portion of them. This repertoire shows 200,000 or so clones, approximately 79% found once; its top ten account for roughly 6%. Notes on this clone: What it recognizes is unknown. The identical CDR3 is also encoded by other nucleotide sequences in the sample.

CDR3 length equals 14 residues. V gave up 7 bases and J gave up 0 bases, with 7 bases separating them. CDR1 and CDR2 from the germline V gene are LNHDA and SQIVND (reference sequence). This receptor was taken from a man aged 35 to 55 in good health and CMV-seropositive. This rearrangement joins TRBV19 to TRBJ2-6, with D uncertain. The specimen was PBMCs. The CDR3 protein is CASKETSGANVLTF. CDR3 nucleotides: TGTGCCAGTAAGGAGACCTCTGGGGCCAACGTCCTGACTTTC.